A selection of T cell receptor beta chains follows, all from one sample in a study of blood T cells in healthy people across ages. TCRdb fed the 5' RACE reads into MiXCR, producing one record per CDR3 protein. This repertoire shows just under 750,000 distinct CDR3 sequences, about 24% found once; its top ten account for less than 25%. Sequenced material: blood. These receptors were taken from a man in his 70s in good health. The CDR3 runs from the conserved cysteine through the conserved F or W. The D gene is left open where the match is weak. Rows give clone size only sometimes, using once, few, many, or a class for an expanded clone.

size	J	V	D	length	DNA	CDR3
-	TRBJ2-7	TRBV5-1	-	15	TGCGCCAGCAGCTTGGCCGGGGGTTCCAACTACGAGCAGTACTTC	CASSLAGGSNYEQYF
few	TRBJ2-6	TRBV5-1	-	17	TGCGCCAGCAGCTTGGACAGGTGGAGTTTCGGGGCCAACGTCCTGACTTTC	CASSLDRWSFGANVLTF
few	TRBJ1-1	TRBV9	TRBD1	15	TGTGCCAGCAGCGTTGGAGGACAGGGGAACACTGAAGCTTTCTTT	CASSVGGQGNTEAFF
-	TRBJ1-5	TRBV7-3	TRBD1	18	TGTGCCAGCAGCCTCATAGACAGGGAGAGTTTGACTTCGCAGCCCCAGCATTTT	CASSLIDRESLTSQPQHF
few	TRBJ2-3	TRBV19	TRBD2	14	TGTGCCAGTAGTATGACGGGGAGGGCAGATACGCAGTATTTT	CASSMTGRADTQYF
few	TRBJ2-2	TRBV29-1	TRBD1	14	TGCAGCGTAGGGGGACAGTCCCTTACCGGGGAGCTGTTTTTT	CSVGGQSLTGELFF
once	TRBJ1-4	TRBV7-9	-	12	TGTGCCAGCAGCCCCTCCGAGGGAAAACTGTTTTTT	CASSPSEGKLFF
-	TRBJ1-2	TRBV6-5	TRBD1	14	TGTGCCAGCAGTTCCAACCACAGGGGTGGCGGCTACACCTTC	CASSSNHRGGGYTF
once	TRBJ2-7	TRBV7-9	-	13	TGTGCCAGCAGCGCCGCCCAGGTGGGGGAGCAGTACTTC	CASSAAQVGEQYF
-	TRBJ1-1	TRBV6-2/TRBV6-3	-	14	TGTGCCAGCAGTCCCATACAGGGAATCACTGAAGCTTTCTTT	CASSPIQGITEAFF
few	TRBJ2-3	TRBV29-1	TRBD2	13	TGCAGCGTTACGGGGGGGCTGGGGGATACGCAGTATTTT	CSVTGGLGDTQYF
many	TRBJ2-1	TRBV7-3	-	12	TGTGCCAGCAGCAGCGAAGGCAATGAGCAGTTCTTC	CASSSEGNEQFF
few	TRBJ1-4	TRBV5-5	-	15	TGTGCCAGCAGTCGCACGGGAGGGGAAGGAGAAAAACTGTTTTTT	CASSRTGGEGEKLFF
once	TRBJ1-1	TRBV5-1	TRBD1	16	TGCGCCAGCAGCTTCTCCTGGGACAGGGTGAACACTGAAGCTTTCTTT	CASSFSWDRVNTEAFF
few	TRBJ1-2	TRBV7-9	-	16	TGTGCCAGCAGCTTACCTCCGGGACGGCCTAACTATGGCTACACCTTC	CASSLPPGRPNYGYTF
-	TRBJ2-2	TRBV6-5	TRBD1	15	TGTGCCAGCAGTCGGGACAGGGGTTTTTTCGGGGAGCTGTTTTTT	CASSRDRGFFGELFF
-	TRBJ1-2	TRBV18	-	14	TGTGCCAGCTCACCGGAGAACAGGGTAAATGGCTACACCTTC	CASSPENRVNGYTF
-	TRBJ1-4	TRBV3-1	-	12	TGTGCCAGCAGCCTCTACGATGAAAAACTGTTTTTT	CASSLYDEKLFF
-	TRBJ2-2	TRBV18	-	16	TGTGCCAGCTCACGTGACCAACCTGGGGACACCGGGGAGCTGTTTTTT	CASSRDQPGDTGELFF